This T cell receptor (beta chain) derives from a study of blood T cell repertoires in COVID-19. Study at large: PBMCs, B-cell-depleted T cells, or T cells were the source of the cDNA or gDNA that made up the material.

Sequenced by immunoSEQ multiplex PCR; TCRdb stores in-frame clones only, minus some. The sample has about 270,000 clones, 88% seen once. This CDR3 is built from 13 residues. Across under 25 US areas, participants ranged in age from 18 to 89 years. Each recovered donor of Cohort 3 presented with two negative PCRs, clearance, or symptom resolution. Sequencing input: PBMCs or T cells enriched from blood (not recorded which). The TCR comes from a woman aged 50 to 60 who had recovered from COVID-19. This chain uses TRBV21-1 with TRBJ1-5; TRBD1 was called by the table and not checked on the DNA. TRBV21-1 is given as a pseudogene. This chain's CDR3 is CASSIQGYQPQHF. The DNA of the CDR3 is TGTGCCAGCAGCATTCAGGGGTATCAGCCCCAGCATTTT.